In this sample, the clone carrying this T cell receptor (beta chain) turned up a few times. Its antigen remains unidentified. Alongside a J-beta primer mix, a sample-barcoded 5' primer served in a second PCR lasting about 6 to 11 cycles. TCRdb re-analysed the 5' RACE reads in MiXCR, keeping a single row per CDR3 protein. The repertoire consists of approximately 800,000 distinct CDR3 sequences, with about 36% occurring once and the leading ten covering about an eighth. The source of the sample is a study of blood T cells in healthy people across ages. General observations from the study: It was held that diversity estimates obtained from one million T cells represented underestimates.

V lost 4 bases, J lost 4 bases, and 13 bases lay in between. This CDR3 has 15 amino acids. CDR1 and CDR2 (germline): KGHSY, FQNENV. The sample consisted of blood. This clonotype originated in a man aged 18 to 35 in good health. The rearrangement links TRBV16 to TRBJ1-4, with D possibly TRBD1 on 6 matching bases. The CDR3 DNA reads TGTGCCAGCAGCCCACTGGCAGGGGATAATGAAAAACTGTTTTTT. It specifies CASSPLAGDNEKLFF.